A single sample gave rise to the 18 T cell receptor beta chains below, sequenced in a study of blood T cell repertoires in COVID-19. Profiled with immunoSEQ multiplex PCR; TCRdb holds only in-frame clones, not every one. The sample holds roughly 230,000 clones, roughly 90% seen once. Sequences were obtained from peripheral blood. These TCRs come from a man between 65 and 85 years old with acute or convalescent COVID-19.

The V and J genes are TRBV7-2 and TRBJ2-3; D ambiguous. There are 15 residues in the CDR3. From germline, CDR1 is SGHTA and CDR2 FQGNSA. Trimming left V 5 bases short and J 0 bases short, with 12 bases between. As DNA, the CDR3 is TGTGCCAGCAGCCCCCGAGGTTCTAGCACAGATACGCAGTATTTT. Its translation: CASSPRGSSTDTQYF.

V gene TRBV12-1 combines with J gene TRBJ1-5; the DNA was not used to check the table's D call, TRBD1. TRBV12-1 is noted as a pseudogene. The CDR3 runs to 13 residues. The CDR3 coding sequence is TGTGCCAGCAGCATGACAGGAAATCAGCCCCAGCATTTT. Its protein is CASSMTGNQPQHF.

The chain recombines TRBV28 with TRBJ2-1; the D gene is possibly TRBD1 (5 bases). The germline CDR1 and CDR2 sequences are MDHEN and SYDVKM. Trimming cost V 8 bases and J 7 bases, with 6 bases left between them. There are 10 residues in the CDR3. This CDR3 is CASGANEQFF. CDR3 DNA: TGTGCCAGCGGGGCTAATGAGCAGTTCTTC.

The V gene is TRBV2, the J gene TRBJ2-3; 11 bases match TRBD2. CDR1 is SNHLY, CDR2 FYNNEI, per germline. The CDR3 loop spans 17 amino acids. The ends lost 4 bases at V and 8 bases at J; junction bases unmatched: 14. CDR3 sequence reads: CASSGGTSGSRTGTQYF. The CDR3 coding sequence is TGTGCCAGCAGTGGTGGAACTAGCGGGAGCAGGACGGGTACGCAGTATTTT.

The rearrangement uses TRBV3-1 (or the pseudogene TRBV3-2) and TRBJ1-1; 7 bases agree with TRBD1. CDR1 is LGHDT, CDR2 YNNKEL, per germline (reference sequence). This CDR3 contains 13 residues. V lost 1 base to trimming and J lost 11 bases; unmatched junction nucleotides: 7. The CDR3 region has the DNA TGTGCCAGCAGCCAAGTGCGACAGGGAGCGGCTTTCTTT. This encodes CASSQVRQGAAFF.

V gene TRBV11-2 combines with J gene TRBJ2-3, with D unresolved. V was shortened by 7 bases and J by 2 bases, with 7 bases between the two germline ends. This CDR3 comprises 12 residues. Looked up from germline, CDR1 is SGHAT and CDR2 is FQNNGV. The DNA of the CDR3 is TGTGCCAGCACCCCCTTCACAGATACGCAGTATTTT. Protein product: CASTPFTDTQYF. Variable domain in full (rest from reference TRBV11-2 and TRBJ2-3): EAGVAQSPRYKIIEKRQSVAFWCNPISGHATLYWYQQILGQGPKLLIQFQNNGVVDDSQLPKDRFSAERLKGVDSTLKIQPAKLEDSAVYLCASTPFTDTQYFGPGTRLTVL.

The V and J genes are TRBV6-1 and TRBJ1-5; 9 bases agree with TRBD1. Germline CDR1 reads MNHNS; CDR2 reads SASEGT. The CDR3 has 15 amino acids. The V gene end was trimmed by 2 bases and the J gene end by 6 bases; junction bases not matched to a gene: 5. CDR3 sequence (DNA): TGTGCCAGCAGTGAAACAGGGGGCAGCGGTCAGCCCCAGCATTTT. It is translated as CASSETGGSGQPQHF.

The chain couples TRBV7-9 to TRBJ1-1; no reliable D call. This CDR3 comprises 14 residues. V lost 1 base and J lost 0, with 6 bases in between. CDR1 and CDR2 from the germline V gene are SEHNR and FQNEAQ (reference sequence). DNA of the CDR3: TGTGCCAGCAGCTTAGGCAGTATGAACACTGAAGCTTTCTTT. Residues: CASSLGSMNTEAFF.

This clone was recorded once. This chain joins TRBV5-8 and TRBJ1-1, with D possibly TRBD1 on 5 matching bases. The CDR3 sequence is 12 residues long. The germline CDR1 and CDR2 sequences are SGHTS and YDEGEE. Trimming stripped 1 base from V and 9 bases from J, with 10 bases between. The CDR3 spells CASSLSRAKAFF. The CDR3 DNA is TGTGCCAGCAGCTTGAGCAGGGCAAAAGCTTTCTTT.

The V gene is TRBV7-8, the J gene TRBJ1-5; unclear D gene. CDR3 length: 15 residues. Per germline, CDR1 SGHVS and CDR2 FQNEAQ. V dropped 0 bases and J dropped 3 bases, with 9 bases sitting between them. The CDR3: CASSLAVGINQPQHF. In DNA form, the CDR3 reads TGTGCCAGCAGCTTAGCCGTTGGCATCAATCAGCCCCAGCATTTT.

The chain carries TRBV19 and TRBJ1-2; 7 positions agree with TRBD1. The CDR3 spans 15 residues. V was pared by 5 bases and J by 4 bases, with 10 bases of the junction left unmatched. Germline CDR1 and CDR2: LNHDA and SQIVND (reference sequence). The CDR3 loop reads CASSPETGIGYGYTF. In nucleotides, the CDR3 is TGTGCCAGTAGTCCAGAGACAGGGATCGGCTATGGCTACACCTTC.

The chain uses TRBV28 and TRBJ2-7; 8 bases map to TRBD2. Germline CDR1 MDHEN, CDR2 SYDVKM. J was trimmed by 6 bases and V by 8 bases; bases with no gene match: 15. The CDR3 is 15 amino acids. Here the CDR3 reads CASGTGGVGPGEQYF. The CDR3 DNA reads TGTGCCAGCGGAACCGGGGGGGTGGGTCCTGGCGAGCAGTACTTC.

V gene TRBV6-4 combines with J gene TRBJ2-1; no definite D call. The CDR3 is 13 residues long. V was trimmed by 3 bases and J by 6 bases, leaving 9 bases between them. The germline gives CDR1 MRHNA, CDR2 SNTAGT. In DNA, the CDR3 is TGTGCCAGCAGTGAGGGCCCCACCAATGAGCAGTTCTTC. Translated: CASSEGPTNEQFF.

This clone came up once. This chain links TRBV4-2 with TRBJ2-1, with D maybe TRBD2 (5 bases). The CDR3 has 18 residues. Trimming stripped 5 bases from V and 4 bases from J, with 24 bases between. CDR1 is LGHNA, CDR2 YNFKEQ, per germline. The CDR3 loop is CASSLRFSGSAWYNEQFF. The CDR3 DNA sequence: TGTGCCAGCAGCTTAAGGTTTTCGGGGTCGGCGTGGTACAATGAGCAGTTCTTC.

The V call is TRBV19, the J call TRBJ2-1, with 8 bases that match TRBD1. With 3 bases clipped from V and 6 bases from J, the junction kept 10 bases outside the gene matches. CDR1 is LNHDA and CDR2 is SQIVND in the germline V gene (reference sequence). The CDR3 covers 16 residues. The DNA for the CDR3 is TGTGCCAGTAGTATCCTCCGGGACAGGAGGAGCAATGAGCAGTTCTTC. Residues: CASSILRDRRSNEQFF.

This chain connects TRBV2 to TRBJ1-1; 10 bases line up with TRBD1. CDR3 length: 12 residues. Germline V CDR1 and CDR2: SNHLY, FYNNEI. J was trimmed by 10 bases and V by 6 bases; bases with no gene match: 5. The CDR3 reads CASRGTGEGAFF. The CDR3 coding sequence is TGTGCCAGCAGGGGGACAGGGGAAGGAGCTTTCTTT.

The chain combines TRBV7-3 with TRBJ1-1; D is uncertain. The V end was cut by 5 bases, the J end by 1 base, with 8 bases between. Germline CDR1 reads SGHTA; CDR2 reads FQGTGA. This CDR3 is 13 amino acids long. The CDR3 loop is CASSQHQNTEAFF. CDR3 nucleotides: TGTGCCAGCAGCCAACACCAGAACACTGAAGCTTTCTTT.

The chain has TRBV27 and TRBJ2-7; the D gene is possibly TRBD1 (6 bases). V dropped 9 bases and J dropped 4 bases, with 16 bases sitting between them. The CDR3 is made up of 13 amino acids. Germline CDR1 and CDR2: MNHEY and SMNVEV (reference sequence). For the CDR3, the DNA is TGTGCCAGTGCCCTTCAGGGGAAGTACGAGCAGTACTTC. Protein product: CASALQGKYEQYF.